One sample yielded the 12 T cell receptor beta chains listed below, sequenced in a study of lymphopenia after photon versus proton radiotherapy (dated 2019 in TCRdb). Library preparation employed the immunoSEQ multiplex PCR assay. Here the immuneACCESS table is served through TCRdb, limited to in-frame sequences with V and J called. Missing clones are a known gap in these copies; in checked studies unresolved V genes cover under half, and the rest lacks a known reason. Here the sample has roughly 35,000 clones; more than 75% occur a single time. Around 3% of the sample lies in the top ten. The sample in question was peripheral blood, obtained from a patient treated with photon-based radiotherapy. Receptor source: a man in his forties or fifties with gastric cancer.

The J gene is TRBJ2-1, the V gene TRBV19, with 11 bases matching TRBD2. V was pared by 6 bases and J by 5 bases, with 9 bases of the junction left unmatched. Germline values: CDR1 LNHDA, CDR2 SQIVND (reference sequence). CDR3 length: 16 residues. In nucleotides, the CDR3 is TGTGCCAGTAGAAAGGAGACTAGCGGGAAGGACAATGAGCAGTTCTTC. Translation gives CASRKETSGKDNEQFF. Together with reference TRBV19 and TRBJ2-1, the CDR3 gives the full variable domain: DGGITQSPKYLFRKEGQNVTLSCEQNLNHDAMYWYRQDPGQGLRLIYYSQIVNDFQKGDIAEGYSVSREKKESFPLTVTSAQKNPTAFYLCASRKETSGKDNEQFFGPGTRLTVL.

The chain recombines TRBV11-2 with TRBJ2-1; TRBD2 matches 9 bases. The CDR3 has 17 amino acids. Germline V gives CDR1 SGHAT, CDR2 FQNNGV. The V segment lost 3 bases and the J segment 8 bases; nucleotides outside the gene matches: 14. Here the CDR3 DNA reads TGTGCCAGCAGCTTGCGCCCCATGCTAGCGGGATGGGATGAGCAGTTCTTC. It specifies CASSLRPMLAGWDEQFF. Based on the CDR3 plus reference TRBV11-2 and TRBJ2-1, the full variable domain is EAGVAQSPRYKIIEKRQSVAFWCNPISGHATLYWYQQILGQGPKLLIQFQNNGVVDDSQLPKDRFSAERLKGVDSTLKIQPAKLEDSAVYLCASSLRPMLAGWDEQFFGPGTRLTVL.

The V and J genes are TRBV2 and TRBJ2-3, with a possible D match to TRBD1 (5 bases). CDR3 length: 14 amino acids. V was trimmed by 5 bases and J by 5 bases, leaving 14 bases between them. Germline V gives CDR1 SNHLY, CDR2 FYNNEI. The CDR3 is CASSQGRDRDTQYF. The CDR3, as DNA: TGTGCCAGCAGTCAAGGCAGGGATCGAGATACGCAGTATTTT.

In this sample, this clone turned up once. The chain recombines TRBV10-3 with TRBJ2-7, with D perhaps matching TRBD1 (5 bases). Germline CDR1 is ENHRY and CDR2 is SYGVKD. Trimming removed 2 bases from V and 6 bases from J, with 14 bases in between. The CDR3 loop spans 14 amino acids. The CDR3 coding sequence is TGTGCCATCAGTGAGAACCAGGGCCTTGGCGAGCAGTACTTC. Its translation: CAISENQGLGEQYF.

This clone was observed a single time. The chain has TRBV7-2 and TRBJ2-1; TRBD2 agrees at 8 bases. J gave up 6 bases and V 2 bases, and 6 bases lay outside the gene matches. The germline CDR1 and CDR2 sequences are SGHTA and FQGNSA. The length of the CDR3 is 15 residues. CDR3 loop: CASSLSGSHLNEQFF. The CDR3 region has the DNA TGTGCCAGCAGCTTAAGCGGGAGCCATCTCAATGAGCAGTTCTTC.

This clone was counted only a few times. V and J are TRBV10-1 and TRBJ2-2; D remains unclear. The CDR3 runs to 16 residues. In germline, CDR1 is WNHNN, CDR2 SYGVQD (reference sequence). The germline V and J ends were trimmed by 0 bases and 5 bases, with 13 bases remaining between them. For the CDR3, the DNA is TGCGCCAGCAGTGAGTCGAGAGGCAGCTTAACCGGGGAGCTGTTTTTT. Translated, it gives CASSESRGSLTGELFF.

This clone has only one observation. The chain couples TRBV28 to TRBJ1-5; D might be TRBD1 (5 bases). Looked up from germline, CDR1 is MDHEN and CDR2 is SYDVKM. Trimming left V 3 bases short and J 2 bases short, with 14 bases between. The CDR3 covers 16 residues. CDR3 sequence reads: CASSLWQGGGNQPQHF. As DNA, the CDR3 is TGTGCCAGCAGTTTGTGGCAGGGAGGGGGCAATCAGCCCCAGCATTTT.

The chain recombines TRBV23-1 with TRBJ1-1; no firm D call. TRBV23-1 is treated as an ORF (open reading frame) with a function not yet certain. V lost 3 bases and J lost 11, with 13 bases in between. This CDR3 comprises 12 residues. CDR3 protein: CASSHLGPGAFF. Here the CDR3 DNA reads TGCGCCAGCAGTCATCTCGGGCCCGGGGCTTTCTTT.

The chain joins TRBV28 to TRBJ2-3; TRBD2 agrees at 7 bases. The CDR3 is 16 amino acids. The trim removed 2 bases at V and 4 bases at J, leaving 9 bases unmatched. Germline V gene data show CDR1 as MDHEN and CDR2 as SYDVKM. The CDR3 reads CASSLRLASFADTQYF. Written as DNA, the CDR3 is TGTGCCAGCAGTTTAAGACTAGCAAGCTTTGCAGATACGCAGTATTTT.

J is TRBJ2-3 and V is TRBV7-7; TRBD1 might be the D (5 bases). CDR3 size: 13 residues. CDR1 is SSHAT, CDR2 FNYEAQ, per germline (reference sequence). Trimming removed 5 bases from V and 4 bases from J, with 10 bases in between. CDR3 in DNA: TGTGCCAGCAGCGTAGACAGCCCAGATACGCAGTATTTT. It yields the protein CASSVDSPDTQYF. The full variable domain, completed using reference TRBV7-7 and TRBJ2-3, is GAGVSQSPRYKVTKRGQDVTLRCDPISSHATLYWYQQALGQGPEFLTYFNYEAQPDKSGLPSDRFSAERPEGSISTLTIQRTEQRDSAMYRCASSVDSPDTQYFGPGTRLTVL.

This sequence joins TRBV7-6 and TRBJ2-2; 7 bases line up with TRBD2. V gave up 5 bases and J gave up 8 bases; unmatched junction bases: 14. The CDR3 has 16 amino acids. Germline V lookup: CDR1 SGHVS, CDR2 FNYEAQ. CDR3 in amino acids: CASSPNRLASEGELFF. The CDR3 DNA reads TGTGCCAGCAGCCCGAACCGACTAGCCAGTGAGGGGGAGCTGTTTTTT.

The chain couples TRBV5-1 to TRBJ2-5; TRBD1 aligns across 8 bases. V was pared by 4 bases and J by 2 bases, with 7 bases of the junction left unmatched. Germline CDR1 SGHRS, CDR2 YFSETQ. There are 15 residues in the CDR3. CDR3 sequence reads: CASSRADRGQETQYF. CDR3 DNA: TGCGCCAGCAGCCGAGCCGACAGGGGACAAGAGACCCAGTACTTC.